These 14 T cell receptor beta chains share one sample of origin, sequenced in a study of PD-1 blockade in classical Hodgkin lymphoma. The protocol was immunoSEQ multiplex PCR, while the TCRdb copy is restricted to in-frame clones and leaves out a portion. Of fewer than 65,000 clones listed, about nine tenths are singletons. All the patients suffered relapse after autologous stem cell transplantation, and brentuximab vedotin exposure differed. The sequencing here drew on peripheral blood mononuclear cells (PBMCs), taken at baseline. Receptors were obtained from a human donor with classical Hodgkin lymphoma.

The chain carries TRBV11-3 and TRBJ2-3, with 7 bases matching TRBD1. Per germline, CDR1 SGHNT and CDR2 YENEEA. This CDR3 is 14 amino acids long. V trimming: 1 base; J trimming: 5 bases; junction bases outside the gene matches: 3. The chain's CDR3 is CASSLGTGEDTQYF. CDR3 coding DNA: TGTGCCAGCAGCTTAGGTACAGGGGAAGATACGCAGTATTTT.

This chain uses TRBV7-8 with TRBJ2-1; the D is unclear. This CDR3 region has 11 residues. Germline V lookup: CDR1 SGHVS, CDR2 FQNEAQ. Trimming removed 4 bases at V and 4 bases at J, with 2 bases between. The CDR3 nucleotides read TGTGCCAGCAGCTATTACAATGAGCAGTTCTTC. Amino acids: CASSYYNEQFF.

The chain employs TRBV28 and TRBJ2-3; 10 positions match TRBD1. V shed 8 bases, J shed 6 bases, and the junction held 11 bases outside the gene matches. This CDR3 contains 15 residues. Germline V gene lookup returns CDR1 MDHEN and CDR2 SYDVKM. The CDR3 loop reads CASRYWDRGVDTQYF. CDR3 DNA sequence: TGTGCCAGCCGATATTGGGACAGGGGCGTGGATACGCAGTATTTT.

This clone showed up just once. The rearrangement uses TRBV6-5 and TRBJ1-5; D is unresolved. V dropped 5 bases and J dropped 7 bases, with 6 bases sitting between them. Germline V gene lookup returns CDR1 MNHEY and CDR2 SVGAGI. The CDR3 contains 11 residues. CDR3 DNA: TGTGCCAGCAGTGAACTCCAGCCCCAGCATTTT. It encodes CASSELQPQHF.

This clone has a handful of counts. The chain carries TRBV7-9 and TRBJ1-1, with unresolved D. Trimming pared 5 bases from V and 4 bases from J, leaving 14 bases between. Per germline, CDR1 SEHNR and CDR2 FQNEAQ (reference sequence). The CDR3 runs to 14 residues. CDR3 residues: CASSPGFSGTEAFF. CDR3 DNA: TGTGCCAGCAGCCCCGGGTTCAGCGGCACTGAAGCTTTCTTT.

This clone was seen only once. The chain employs TRBV6-6 and TRBJ1-1, with 9 bases lining up with TRBD1. After removal of 6 bases from V and 0 bases from J, the junction contained 5 bases not matched to a gene. CDR3 size: 15 residues. Germline values: CDR1 MNHNY, CDR2 SVGAGI (reference sequence). CDR3 protein: CASSPGTGMNTEAFF. DNA of the CDR3: TGTGCCAGCAGCCCCGGGACAGGGATGAACACTGAAGCTTTCTTT.

V gene TRBV4-1 combines with J gene TRBJ1-1, with D perhaps matching TRBD1 (6 bases). The germline gives CDR1 MGHRA, CDR2 YSYEKL. Trimming removed 4 bases from V and 3 bases from J, with 18 bases in between. The CDR3 contains 16 residues. The CDR3 DNA is TGCGCCAGCAGCCCATATCGACAGGTGGAGGACACTGAAGCTTTCTTT. Translation: CASSPYRQVEDTEAFF.

V is TRBV10-3 and J is TRBJ2-1; 10 bases line up with TRBD2. CDR1 and CDR2 from the germline V gene are ENHRY and SYGVKD. The CDR3 has 19 residues. Trimming removed 5 bases from V and 0 bases from J; junction bases left unmatched: 13. The CDR3 coding sequence is TGTGCCATCAGTACCGCGGGACTAGCGCAAAAGAGCTCCTACAATGAGCAGTTCTTC. It yields the protein CAISTAGLAQKSSYNEQFF.

The chain carries TRBV6-1 and TRBJ2-2; D ambiguous. From germline, CDR1 is MNHNS and CDR2 SASEGT. This CDR3 comprises 15 residues. The V gene lost 1 base and the J gene lost 8 bases, with 14 bases spanning the gap. The CDR3 is CASSEDRLRPGELFF. The CDR3 nucleotides are TGTGCCAGCAGTGAAGACAGACTTAGGCCAGGGGAGCTGTTTTTT.

V gene TRBV28 combines with J gene TRBJ2-7; 11 bases fit TRBD2. CDR1 and CDR2 from the germline V gene are MDHEN and SYDVKM. CDR3 length: 15 amino acids. V shed 3 bases and J 2 bases; nucleotides not matched to a gene: 3. In DNA, the CDR3 is TGTGCCAGCAGTTTGGGACTAGCGGCCCCCTACGAGCAGTACTTC. As protein: CASSLGLAAPYEQYF.

The chain employs TRBV9 and TRBJ1-6, with D possibly TRBD1 on 6 matching bases. From germline, CDR1 is SGDLS and CDR2 YYNGEE. The CDR3 runs 16 residues. V lost 3 bases and J 1 base, leaving 11 bases between the germline ends. CDR3 region: CASSGKQGSYNSPLHF. The DNA for the CDR3 is TGTGCCAGCAGCGGCAAACAGGGTTCCTATAATTCACCCCTCCACTTT. Full variable domain (outside the CDR3, taken from reference TRBV9 and TRBJ1-6): DSGVTQTPKHLITATGQRVTLRCSPRSGDLSVYWYQQSLDQGLQFLIQYYNGEERAKGNILERFSAQQFPDLHSELNLSSLELGDSALYFCASSGKQGSYNSPLHFGNGTRLTVT.

The chain carries TRBV7-9 and TRBJ1-4; 9 nucleotides align to TRBD1. Losses at the gene ends were 5 bases for V and 8 bases for J; bases not matched to a gene: 9. Germline V gene data show CDR1 as SEHNR and CDR2 as FQNEAQ (reference sequence). CDR3 length equals 15 residues. CDR3 coding DNA: TGTGCCAGCAGCCCACCGGGACAGGGACGGGAAAAACTGTTTTTT. It yields the protein CASSPPGQGREKLFF.

CDR3 amino acids: CASSLGKDQPQHF. The CDR3 coding sequence is TGTGCCAGCAGCTTAGGGAAAGATCAGCCCCAGCATTTT. The V and J genes are TRBV5-6 and TRBJ1-5; no firm D call. CDR3 size: 13 residues. Germline V CDR1 and CDR2: SGHDT, YYEEEE. V was trimmed by 2 bases and J by 5 bases, leaving 8 bases between them.

The chain recombines TRBV5-1 with TRBJ1-1, with D maybe TRBD1 (6 bases). Germline CDR1 is SGHRS and CDR2 is YFSETQ. The V end lost 1 base, the J end lost 9 bases, and 13 bases lay between the germline ends. CDR3 length equals 13 residues. The CDR3 spells CASSLTPGGQAFF. The CDR3 nucleotides read TGCGCCAGCAGCTTGACCCCGGGGGGCCAAGCTTTCTTT.